This TCR beta chain was captured in a study of blood T cell repertoires in COVID-19. Study-level background: Samples taken during acute and convalescent COVID-19 were collected in the United States, Italy and Spain. PBMCs, B-cell-depleted T cells, or T cells provided the cDNA or gDNA that made up the material.

In germline, CDR1 is LGHDT, CDR2 YNNKEL (reference sequence). The CDR3 is made up of 17 amino acids. V lost 1 base, J lost 2 bases, and 15 bases lay in between. Per the original data handling: Reference gene primer amplification yielded estimated nucleated cell counts. Using immunoSEQ multiplex PCR, the repertoire was profiled, and TCRdb retains in-frame clones only, with some absent. V and J calls and clone size follow that table, whereas D and trimming were derived from the DNA. The sample has about 140,000 clones; about 80% are singletons. The clonotype comes from a human donor in a cohort sampled during active COVID-19. The sequenced material came from peripheral blood. This sequence joins TRBV3-1 (or the pseudogene TRBV3-2) and TRBJ1-3; TRBD1 is a possible D gene (5 bases). In nucleotides, the CDR3 is TGTGCCAGCAGCCAAGGGTTGGGACTTCGCACTGGAAACACCATATATTTT. Protein: CASSQGLGLRTGNTIYF.